A single T cell receptor (beta chain) is shown here with its context. Its specificity is not known. This record belongs to a study of cytomegalovirus exposure and HLA in healthy donors. The PCR used 60 Vbeta and 13 Jbeta primers. Some clones are missing from TCRdb's copy, which holds only in-frame ones; the method was immunoSEQ multiplex PCR. The sample yields fewer than 150,000 clones, 60% to 80% seen once. Germline loops: CDR1 LGHNA, CDR2 YSLEER. The CDR3 length is 15 residues. Findings and limits, study-wide: With high specificity and sensitivity, the classifier reportedly diagnosed cytomegalovirus status.

This clonotype was obtained from a male donor in good health and CMV-seronegative. The chain uses TRBV4-3 and TRBJ2-5; TRBD2 matches at 8 bases. The J call may be faulty, since TRBJ2-7 better matches the DNA end. Sequenced sample: PBMCs. CDR3: CASSQGTSGTYEQYF. CDR3 DNA: TGCGCCAGCAGCCAAGGTACTAGCGGTACCTACGAGCAGTACTTC.